This T cell receptor (beta chain) derives from a study of cytomegalovirus exposure and HLA in healthy donors. To note about this clone: No antigen is known for it.

The CDR3 is 18 amino acids. The V and J ends lost 3 bases and 5 bases, in that order; junction bases with no gene match: 14. The germline V gene has CDR1 MNHEY and CDR2 SMNVEV (reference sequence). Study conclusions and caveats: Fewer than 20,000 TCR beta sequences were associated with HLA alleles at 0.05 false discovery rate in a later analysis. Compared with the roughly 700-donor mean, an Asian-associated ancestry cluster reportedly had fewer N-insertions, according to a later analysis.

The study ran its PCR with 60 Vbeta and 13 Jbeta primers. This table comes from immunoSEQ multiplex PCR, and its TCRdb copy is limited to in-frame clones, with some not included. In the table there are about 200,000 clones, approximately 85% of which are singletons. The origin of this receptor is a woman in her thirties or forties in good health and CMV-seronegative. The chain recombines TRBV27 with TRBJ2-3; TRBD2 matches at 10 bases. Sequencing was performed on PBMCs. For the CDR3, the DNA is TGTGCCAGCAGTTTGTCGACAGGTCTAGCGGGAGCGGGAGATACGCAGTATTTT. Translation gives CASSLSTGLAGAGDTQYF.